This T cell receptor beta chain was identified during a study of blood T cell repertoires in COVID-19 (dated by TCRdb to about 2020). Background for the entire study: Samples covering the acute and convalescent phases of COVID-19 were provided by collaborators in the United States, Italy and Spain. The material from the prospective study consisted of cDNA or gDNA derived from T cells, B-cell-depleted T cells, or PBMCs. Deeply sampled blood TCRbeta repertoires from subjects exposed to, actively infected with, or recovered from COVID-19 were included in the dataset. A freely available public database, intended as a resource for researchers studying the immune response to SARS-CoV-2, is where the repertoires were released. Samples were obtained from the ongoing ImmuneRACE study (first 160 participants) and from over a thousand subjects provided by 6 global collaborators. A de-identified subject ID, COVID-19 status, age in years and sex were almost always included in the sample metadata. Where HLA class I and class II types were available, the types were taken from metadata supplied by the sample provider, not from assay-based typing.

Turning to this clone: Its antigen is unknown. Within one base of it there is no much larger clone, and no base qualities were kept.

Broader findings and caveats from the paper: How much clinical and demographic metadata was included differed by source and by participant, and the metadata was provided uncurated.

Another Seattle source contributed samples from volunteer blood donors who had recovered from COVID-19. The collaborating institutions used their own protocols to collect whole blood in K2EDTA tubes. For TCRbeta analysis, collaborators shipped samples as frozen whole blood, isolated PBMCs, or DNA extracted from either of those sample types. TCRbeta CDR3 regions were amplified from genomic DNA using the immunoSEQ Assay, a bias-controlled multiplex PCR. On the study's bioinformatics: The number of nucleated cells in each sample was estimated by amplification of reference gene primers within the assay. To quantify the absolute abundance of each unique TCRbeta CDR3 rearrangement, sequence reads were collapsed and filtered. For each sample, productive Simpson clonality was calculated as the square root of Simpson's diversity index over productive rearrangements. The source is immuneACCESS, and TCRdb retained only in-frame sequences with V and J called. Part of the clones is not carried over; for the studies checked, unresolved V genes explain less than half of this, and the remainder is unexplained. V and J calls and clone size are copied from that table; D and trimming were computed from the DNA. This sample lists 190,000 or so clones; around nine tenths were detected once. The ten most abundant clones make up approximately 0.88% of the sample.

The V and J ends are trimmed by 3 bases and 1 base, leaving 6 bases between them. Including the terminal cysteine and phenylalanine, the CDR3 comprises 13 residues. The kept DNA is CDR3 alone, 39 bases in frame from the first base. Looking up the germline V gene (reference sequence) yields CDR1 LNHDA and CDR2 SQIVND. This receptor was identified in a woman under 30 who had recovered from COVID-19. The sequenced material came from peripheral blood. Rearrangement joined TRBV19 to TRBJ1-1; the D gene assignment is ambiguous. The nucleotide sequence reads TGTGCCAGTAGTATGAGAGGGAACACTGAAGCTTTCTTT. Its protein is CASSMRGNTEAFF.